This T cell receptor beta chain was captured by sequencing in a study of T cells after yellow fever vaccination. This CDR3 spans 14 amino acids. In germline, CDR1 is MGHRA, CDR2 YSYEKL. V was trimmed by 1 base and J by 4 bases, leaving 10 bases between them. General study findings and limits: In post-booster samples, most primary-vaccination clones reappeared (about 97% CD4, around 87% CD8).

The authors made TCR cDNA by 5'RACE template switching, adding a universal primer site and UMIs. MiXCR was run by TCRdb on the 5' RACE reads, yielding one entry per CDR3 protein. The top ten clones hold roughly a fifth of a sample with approximately 250,000 distinct CDR3 sequences, roughly 3.5% of them seen once. This clonotype was seen repeatedly, ten times or more. As yet, its antigen is unknown. The sequencing here drew on PBMCs, taken 15 days after the yellow fever booster vaccination. This clonotype originated in a man between 18 and 29 years old who received the YFV17D yellow fever vaccine. This chain uses TRBV4-1 with TRBJ1-1; D is unresolved. The CDR3 loop reads CASSQAPLSTEAFF. CDR3 nucleotide sequence: TGCGCCAGCAGCCAAGCCCCGTTGAGCACTGAAGCTTTCTTT.